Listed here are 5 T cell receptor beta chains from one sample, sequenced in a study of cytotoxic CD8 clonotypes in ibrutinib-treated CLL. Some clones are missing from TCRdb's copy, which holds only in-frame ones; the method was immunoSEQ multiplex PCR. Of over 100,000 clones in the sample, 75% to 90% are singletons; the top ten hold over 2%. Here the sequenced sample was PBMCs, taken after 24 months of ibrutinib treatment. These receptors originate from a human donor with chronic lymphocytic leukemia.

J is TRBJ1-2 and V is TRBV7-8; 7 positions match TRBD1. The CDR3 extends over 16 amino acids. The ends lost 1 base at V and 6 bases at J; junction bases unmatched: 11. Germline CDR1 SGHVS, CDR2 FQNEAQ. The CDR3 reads CASSLEGAPSRDGYTF. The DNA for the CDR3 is TGTGCCAGCAGCTTAGAGGGGGCCCCCTCCCGCGATGGCTACACCTTC.

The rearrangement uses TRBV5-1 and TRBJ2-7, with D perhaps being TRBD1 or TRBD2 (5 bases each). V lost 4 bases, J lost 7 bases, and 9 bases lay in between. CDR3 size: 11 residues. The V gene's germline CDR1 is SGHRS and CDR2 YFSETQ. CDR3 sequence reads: CASSTEGEQYF. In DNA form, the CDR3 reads TGCGCCAGCAGCACCGAGGGGGAGCAGTACTTC. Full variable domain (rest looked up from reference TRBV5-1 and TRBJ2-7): KAGVTQTPRYLIKTRGQQVTLSCSPISGHRSVSWYQQTPGQGLQFLFEYFSETQRNKGNFPGRFSGRQFSNSRSEMNVSTLELGDSALYLCASSTEGEQYFGPGTRLTVT.

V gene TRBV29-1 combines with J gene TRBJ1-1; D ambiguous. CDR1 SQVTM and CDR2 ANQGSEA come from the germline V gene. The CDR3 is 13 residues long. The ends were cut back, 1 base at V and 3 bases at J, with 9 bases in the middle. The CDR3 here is CSVEAARDTEAFF. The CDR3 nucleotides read TGCAGCGTTGAAGCTGCGAGGGACACTGAAGCTTTCTTT. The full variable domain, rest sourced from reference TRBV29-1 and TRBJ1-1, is SAVISQKPSRDICQRGTSLTIQCQVDSQVTMMFWYRQQPGQSLTLIATANQGSEATYESGFVIDKFPISRPNLTFSTLTVSNMSPEDSSIYLCSVEAARDTEAFFGQGTRLTVV.

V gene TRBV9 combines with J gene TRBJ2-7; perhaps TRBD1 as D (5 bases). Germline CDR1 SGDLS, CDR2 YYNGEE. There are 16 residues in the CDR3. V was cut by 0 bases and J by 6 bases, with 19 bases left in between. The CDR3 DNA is TGTGCCAGCAGCGTAGGGGGCGGTGGCAGTTTAGCCGAGCAGTACTTC. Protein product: CASSVGGGGSLAEQYF.

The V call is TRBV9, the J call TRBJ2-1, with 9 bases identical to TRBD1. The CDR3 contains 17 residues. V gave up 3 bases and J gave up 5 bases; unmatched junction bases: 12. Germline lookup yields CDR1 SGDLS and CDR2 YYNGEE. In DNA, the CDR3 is TGTGCCAGCAGCGAGGGACAGGGACCCCGGGAAAACAATGAGCAGTTCTTC. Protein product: CASSEGQGPRENNEQFF.